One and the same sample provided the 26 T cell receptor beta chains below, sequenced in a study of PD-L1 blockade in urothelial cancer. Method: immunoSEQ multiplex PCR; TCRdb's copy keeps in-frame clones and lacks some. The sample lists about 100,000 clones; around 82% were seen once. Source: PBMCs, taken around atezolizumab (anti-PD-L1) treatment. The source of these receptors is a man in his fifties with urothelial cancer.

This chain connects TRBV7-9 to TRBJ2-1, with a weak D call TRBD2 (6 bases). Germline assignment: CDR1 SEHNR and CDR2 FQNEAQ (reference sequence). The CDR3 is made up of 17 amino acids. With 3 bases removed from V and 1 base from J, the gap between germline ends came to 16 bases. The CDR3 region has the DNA TGTGCCAGCAGCTTGGGGACTCGAGAGGGATCCTACAATGAGCAGTTCTTC. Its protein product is CASSLGTREGSYNEQFF.

The CDR3 nucleotides are TGTGCCAGCAGCTCCGGACTAGCGGGAGGGCCTGGGTACAATGAGCAGTTCTTC. Its protein is CASSSGLAGGPGYNEQFF. The genes are TRBV11-3 and TRBJ2-1; 15 bases line up with TRBD2. Germline V gives CDR1 SGHNT, CDR2 YENEEA. Losses at the gene ends were 4 bases for V and 4 bases for J; bases not matched to a gene: 8. CDR3 length: 18 amino acids.

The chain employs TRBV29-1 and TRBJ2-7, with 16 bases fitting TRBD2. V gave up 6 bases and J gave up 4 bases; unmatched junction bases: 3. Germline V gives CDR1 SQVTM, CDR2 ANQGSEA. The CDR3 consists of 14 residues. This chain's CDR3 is CSVGTSGRGYEQYF. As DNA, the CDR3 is TGCAGCGTGGGGACTAGCGGGAGGGGGTACGAGCAGTACTTC.

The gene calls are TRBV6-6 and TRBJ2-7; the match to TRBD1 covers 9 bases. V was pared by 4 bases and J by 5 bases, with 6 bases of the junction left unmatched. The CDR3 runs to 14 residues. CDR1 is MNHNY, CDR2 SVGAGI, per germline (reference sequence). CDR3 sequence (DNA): TGTGCCAGCAGTTGGATCGGGGACAGGGACGAGCAGTACTTC. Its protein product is CASSWIGDRDEQYF.

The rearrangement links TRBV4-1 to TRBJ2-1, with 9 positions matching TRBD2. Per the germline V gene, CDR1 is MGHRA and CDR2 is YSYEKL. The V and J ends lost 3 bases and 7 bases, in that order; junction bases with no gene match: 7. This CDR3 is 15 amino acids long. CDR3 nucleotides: TGCGCCAGCAGCCAGAAAACTAGCGGGCTTAATGAGCAGTTCTTC. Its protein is CASSQKTSGLNEQFF.

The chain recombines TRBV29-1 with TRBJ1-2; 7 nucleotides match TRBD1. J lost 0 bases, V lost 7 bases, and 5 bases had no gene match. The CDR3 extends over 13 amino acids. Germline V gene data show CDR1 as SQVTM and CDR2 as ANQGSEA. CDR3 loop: CSARTGANYGYTF. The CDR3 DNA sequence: TGCAGCGCCAGGACAGGAGCTAACTATGGCTACACCTTC. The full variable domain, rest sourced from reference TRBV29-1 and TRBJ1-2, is SAVISQKPSRDICQRGTSLTIQCQVDSQVTMMFWYRQQPGQSLTLIATANQGSEATYESGFVIDKFPISRPNLTFSTLTVSNMSPEDSSIYLCSARTGANYGYTFGSGTRLTVV.

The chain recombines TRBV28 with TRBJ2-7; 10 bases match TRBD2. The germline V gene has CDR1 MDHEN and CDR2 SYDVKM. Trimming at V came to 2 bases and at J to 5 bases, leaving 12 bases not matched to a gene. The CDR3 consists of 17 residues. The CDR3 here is CASSLTLGSGGNHEQYF. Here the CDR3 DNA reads TGTGCCAGCAGTTTAACTTTGGGTAGCGGGGGGAACCACGAGCAGTACTTC.

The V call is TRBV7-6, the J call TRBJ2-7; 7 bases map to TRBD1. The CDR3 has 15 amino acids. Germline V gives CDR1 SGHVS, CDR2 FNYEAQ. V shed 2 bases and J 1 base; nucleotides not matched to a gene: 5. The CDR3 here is CASSLSPGGSYEQYF. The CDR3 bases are TGTGCCAGCAGCTTAAGCCCAGGGGGATCCTACGAGCAGTACTTC.

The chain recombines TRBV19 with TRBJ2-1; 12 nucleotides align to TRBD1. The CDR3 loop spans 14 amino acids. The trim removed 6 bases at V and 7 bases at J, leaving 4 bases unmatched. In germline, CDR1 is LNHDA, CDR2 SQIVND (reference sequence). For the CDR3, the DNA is TGTGCCAGTAGCTGGGGACAGGGGGCGAATGAGCAGTTCTTC. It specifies CASSWGQGANEQFF.

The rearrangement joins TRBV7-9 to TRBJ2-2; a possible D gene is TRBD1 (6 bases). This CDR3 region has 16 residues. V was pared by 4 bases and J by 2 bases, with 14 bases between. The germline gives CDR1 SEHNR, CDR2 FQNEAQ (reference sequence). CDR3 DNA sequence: TGTGCCAGCAGCTCTCGACAGGTTCTAAACACCGGGGAGCTGTTTTTT. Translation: CASSSRQVLNTGELFF.

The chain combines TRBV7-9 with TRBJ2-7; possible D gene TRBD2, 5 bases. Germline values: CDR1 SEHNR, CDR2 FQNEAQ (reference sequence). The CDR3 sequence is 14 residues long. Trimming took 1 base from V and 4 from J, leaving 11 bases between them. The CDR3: CASSLEETKYEQYF. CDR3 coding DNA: TGTGCCAGCAGCTTAGAAGAGACTAAATACGAGCAGTACTTC.

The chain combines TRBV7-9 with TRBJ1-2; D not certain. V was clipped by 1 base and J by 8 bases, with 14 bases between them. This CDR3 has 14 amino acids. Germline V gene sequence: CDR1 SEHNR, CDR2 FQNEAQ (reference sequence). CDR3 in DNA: TGTGCCAGCAGCTTAGACGTGGGCCCGGGGGGCTACACCTTC. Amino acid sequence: CASSLDVGPGGYTF.

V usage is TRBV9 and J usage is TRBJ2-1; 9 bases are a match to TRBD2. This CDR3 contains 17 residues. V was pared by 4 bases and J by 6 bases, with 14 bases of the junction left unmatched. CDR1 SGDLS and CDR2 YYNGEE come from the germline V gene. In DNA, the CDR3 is TGTGCCAGCAGCCCCCCGGCGGGAGGGACTAGGAGCAATGAGCAGTTCTTC. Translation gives CASSPPAGGTRSNEQFF.

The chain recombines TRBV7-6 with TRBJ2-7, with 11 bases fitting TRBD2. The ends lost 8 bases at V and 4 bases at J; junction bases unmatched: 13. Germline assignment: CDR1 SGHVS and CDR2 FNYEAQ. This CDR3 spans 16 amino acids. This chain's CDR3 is CASGPNPGLAVYEQYF. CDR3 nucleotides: TGTGCCAGCGGGCCGAACCCGGGACTAGCGGTGTACGAGCAGTACTTC.

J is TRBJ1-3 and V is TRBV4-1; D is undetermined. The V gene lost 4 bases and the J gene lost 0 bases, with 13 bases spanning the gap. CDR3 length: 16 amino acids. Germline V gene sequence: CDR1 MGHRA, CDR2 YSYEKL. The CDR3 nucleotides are TGCGCCAGCAGCCGCAAGGACGGACTCTCTGGAAACACCATATATTTT. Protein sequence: CASSRKDGLSGNTIYF.

CDR3 region: CASSAQGSAKNIQYF. DNA of the CDR3: TGTGCCAGCAGCGCGCAGGGGTCCGCCAAAAACATTCAGTACTTC. This chain joins TRBV5-4 and TRBJ2-4; maybe TRBD1 (6 bases). This CDR3 spans 15 amino acids. V was trimmed by 4 bases and J by 1 base, leaving 12 bases between them. CDR1 SGHNT and CDR2 YYREEE come from the germline V gene (reference sequence).

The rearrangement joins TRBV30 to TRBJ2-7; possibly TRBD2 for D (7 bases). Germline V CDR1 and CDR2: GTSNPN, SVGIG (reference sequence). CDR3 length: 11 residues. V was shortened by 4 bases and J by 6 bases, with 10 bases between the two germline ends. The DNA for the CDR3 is TGTGCCTGGATGGGAGGGGGCGAGCAGTACTTC. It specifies CAWMGGGEQYF. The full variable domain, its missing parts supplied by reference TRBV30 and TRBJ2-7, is SQTIHQWPATLVQPVGSPLSLECTVEGTSNPNLYWYRQAAGRGLQLLFYSVGIGQISSEVPQNLSASRPQDRQFILSSKKLLLSDSGFYLCAWMGGGEQYFGPGTRLTVT.

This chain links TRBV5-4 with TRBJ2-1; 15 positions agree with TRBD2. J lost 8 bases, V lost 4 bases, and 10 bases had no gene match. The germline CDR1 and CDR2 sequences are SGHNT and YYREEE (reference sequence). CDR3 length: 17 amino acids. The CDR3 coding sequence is TGTGCCAGCAGCCCCCGGACTAGCGGGAGGGCCGGTGATGAGCAGTTCTTC. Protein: CASSPRTSGRAGDEQFF.

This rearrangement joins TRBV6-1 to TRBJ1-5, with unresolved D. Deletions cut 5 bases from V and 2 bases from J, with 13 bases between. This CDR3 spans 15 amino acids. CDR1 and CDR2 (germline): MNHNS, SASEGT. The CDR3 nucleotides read TGTGCCAGCAGTCCCGGGAGCCTGGGCAATCAGCCCCAGCATTTT. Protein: CASSPGSLGNQPQHF.

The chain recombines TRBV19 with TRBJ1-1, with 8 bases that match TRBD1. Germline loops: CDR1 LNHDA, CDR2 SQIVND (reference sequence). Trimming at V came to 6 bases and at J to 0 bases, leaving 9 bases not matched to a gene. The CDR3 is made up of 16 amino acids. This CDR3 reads CASSPFPGGVNTEAFF. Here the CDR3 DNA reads TGTGCCAGTAGCCCGTTCCCAGGGGGCGTGAACACTGAAGCTTTCTTT.

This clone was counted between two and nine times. The chain's CDR3 is CASSMYEGRETQYF. DNA of the CDR3: TGTGCCAGCAGCATGTACGAGGGTCGGGAGACCCAGTACTTC. The V call is TRBV7-9, the J call TRBJ2-5; D perhaps matches TRBD2 (5 bases). From germline, CDR1 is SEHNR and CDR2 FQNEAQ (reference sequence). CDR3 length equals 14 residues. Between the trimmed V and J ends, which lost 5 bases and 5 bases, there was a span of 15 bases.

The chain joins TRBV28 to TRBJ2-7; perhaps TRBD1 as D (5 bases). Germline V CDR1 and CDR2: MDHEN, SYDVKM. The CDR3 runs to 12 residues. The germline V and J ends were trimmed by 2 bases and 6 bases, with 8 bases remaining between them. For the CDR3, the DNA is TGTGCCAGCAGTTTAAGACAGCTCGAGCAGTACTTC. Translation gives CASSLRQLEQYF.

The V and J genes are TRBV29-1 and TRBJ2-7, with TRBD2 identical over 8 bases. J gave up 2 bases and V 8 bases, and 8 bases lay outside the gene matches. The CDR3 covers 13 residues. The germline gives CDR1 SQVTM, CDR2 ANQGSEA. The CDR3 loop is CSFIAGPTYEQYF. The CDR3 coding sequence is TGCAGCTTCATAGCGGGACCGACCTACGAGCAGTACTTC.

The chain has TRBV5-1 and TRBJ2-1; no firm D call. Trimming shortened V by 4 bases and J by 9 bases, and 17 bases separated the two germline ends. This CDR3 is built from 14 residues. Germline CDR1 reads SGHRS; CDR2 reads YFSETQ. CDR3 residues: CASSPTTGVGEQFF. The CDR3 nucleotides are TGCGCCAGCAGCCCCACTACTGGAGTTGGTGAGCAGTTCTTC.

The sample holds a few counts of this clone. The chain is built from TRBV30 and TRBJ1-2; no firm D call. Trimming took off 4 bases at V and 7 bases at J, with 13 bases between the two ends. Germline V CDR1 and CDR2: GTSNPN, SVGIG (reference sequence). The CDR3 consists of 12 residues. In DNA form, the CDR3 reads TGTGCCTGGACTAGGGATGGAGGTGGCTACACCTTC. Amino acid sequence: CAWTRDGGGYTF.

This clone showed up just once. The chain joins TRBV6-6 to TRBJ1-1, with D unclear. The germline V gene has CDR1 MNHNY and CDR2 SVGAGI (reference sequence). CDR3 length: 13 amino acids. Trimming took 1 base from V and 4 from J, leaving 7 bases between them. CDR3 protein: CASSYFESTEAFF. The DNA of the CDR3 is TGTGCCAGCAGTTACTTCGAGTCCACTGAAGCTTTCTTT.